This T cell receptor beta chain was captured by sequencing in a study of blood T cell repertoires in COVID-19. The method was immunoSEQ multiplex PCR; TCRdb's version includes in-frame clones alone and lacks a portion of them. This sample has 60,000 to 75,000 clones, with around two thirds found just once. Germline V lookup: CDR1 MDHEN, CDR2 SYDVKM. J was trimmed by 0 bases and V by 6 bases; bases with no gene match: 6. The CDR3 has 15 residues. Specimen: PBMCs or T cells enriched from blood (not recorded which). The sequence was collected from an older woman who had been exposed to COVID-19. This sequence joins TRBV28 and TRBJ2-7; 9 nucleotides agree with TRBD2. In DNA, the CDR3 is TGTGCCAGCAGGCCTGCTAGCGGGACCTCCTACGAGCAGTACTTC. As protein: CASRPASGTSYEQYF.